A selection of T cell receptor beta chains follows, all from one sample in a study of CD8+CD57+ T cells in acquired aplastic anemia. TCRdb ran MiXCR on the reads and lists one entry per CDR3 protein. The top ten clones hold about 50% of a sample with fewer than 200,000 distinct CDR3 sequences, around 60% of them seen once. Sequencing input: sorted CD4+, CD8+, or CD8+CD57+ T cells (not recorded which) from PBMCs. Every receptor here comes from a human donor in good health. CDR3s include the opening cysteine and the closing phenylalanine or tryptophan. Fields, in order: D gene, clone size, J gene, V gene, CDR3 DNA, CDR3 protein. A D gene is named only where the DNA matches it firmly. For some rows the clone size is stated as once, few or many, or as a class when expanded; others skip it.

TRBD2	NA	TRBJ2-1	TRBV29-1	TGCAGCGTCGCGGGACTAGTCTTTATCGGGCAGTTCTTC	CSVAGLVFIGQFF
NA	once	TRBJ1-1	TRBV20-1	TGCAGTGCTAGAGATAGGTTCGGCGCTTTCTTT	CSARDRFGAFF
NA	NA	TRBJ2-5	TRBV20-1	TGCAGTGCGATACAGGCGCCTGCCGGGGAGACCCAGTACTTC	CSAIQAPAGETQYF
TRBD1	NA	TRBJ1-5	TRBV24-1	TGTGCCACCAGTGACCGGACAGGCATAGGCAATCAGCCCCAGCATTTT	CATSDRTGIGNQPQHF
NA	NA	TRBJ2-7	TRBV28	TGTGCCAGCAGTTTATTAGGGGGAAAGGGGATTCAGTACTTC	CASSLLGGKGIQYF
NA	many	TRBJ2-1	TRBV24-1	TGTGCCACCGCAGGGGGGTACAATGAGCAGTTCTTC	CATAGGYNEQFF
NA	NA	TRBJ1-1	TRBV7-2	TGTGCCAGCAGCTTAGGGGGGTCCGTTTTGTCGAACACTGAAGCTTTCTTT	CASSLGGSVLSNTEAFF
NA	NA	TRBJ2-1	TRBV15	TGTGCCACCAGCAGAGCTGACGGGAGCACAGATACGCAGTTCTTC	CATSRADGSTDTQFF
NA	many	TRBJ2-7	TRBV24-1	TGTGCCACCAGTGATTCCCGGGGATACGAGCAGTACTTC	CATSDSRGYEQYF
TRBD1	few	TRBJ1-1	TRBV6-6	TGTGCCAGCATTCAGGACAGGGCGGGCACTGAAGCTTTCTTT	CASIQDRAGTEAFF
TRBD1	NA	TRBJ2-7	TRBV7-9	TGTGCCAGCAGCTCCGTCGGGACAGCGAACTACGAGCAGTACTTC	CASSSVGTANYEQYF
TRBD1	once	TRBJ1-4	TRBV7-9	TGTGCCAGCAGCCCTCGACAGGGGGATGAAAAACTGTTTTTT	CASSPRQGDEKLFF
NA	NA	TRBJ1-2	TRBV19	TGTGCCACCAGACAGGACTATGGCTACACCTTC	CATRQDYGYTF